This T cell receptor (beta chain) was obtained from a study of T cell repertoires in cytomegalovirus infection. Across the study: Both CMV infection and a matching HLA type were indicated by public TCR beta signatures. Study-wide findings and caveats: Predominance within the ex vivo response was attributable to HLA-C-restricted CMV-specific TCR beta clonotypes.

For this clonotype: Its target is unknown.

CDR1 and CDR2 from the germline V gene are SGHKS and YYEKEE (reference sequence). The CDR3 runs 15 residues. The ends were cut back, 0 bases at V and 5 bases at J, with 12 bases in the middle. Each CDR3 protein is one row after TCRdb ran MiXCR on the reads. The data hold approximately 730,000 distinct CDR3 sequences, with roughly a third observed a single time. This TCR was recovered from a human donor in good health (CMV status not recorded). Some clones in this sample may be carry-over from other donors' samples. The J gene is TRBJ2-1, the V gene TRBV5-5, with a possible D match to TRBD2 (5 bases). This material consisted of cultured PBMCs, taken from culture after CMV antigen stimulation. The CDR3 nucleotides are TGTGCCAGCAGCTTGGGCGGGCAGGTGCACAATGAGCAGTTCTTC. Amino acid sequence: CASSLGGQVHNEQFF. Full variable domain (rest looked up from reference TRBV5-5 and TRBJ2-1): DAGVTQSPTHLIKTRGQQVTLRCSPISGHKSVSWYQQVLGQGPQFIFQYYEKEERGRGNFPDRFSARQFPNYSSELNVNALLLGDSALYLCASSLGGQVHNEQFFGPGTRLTVL.